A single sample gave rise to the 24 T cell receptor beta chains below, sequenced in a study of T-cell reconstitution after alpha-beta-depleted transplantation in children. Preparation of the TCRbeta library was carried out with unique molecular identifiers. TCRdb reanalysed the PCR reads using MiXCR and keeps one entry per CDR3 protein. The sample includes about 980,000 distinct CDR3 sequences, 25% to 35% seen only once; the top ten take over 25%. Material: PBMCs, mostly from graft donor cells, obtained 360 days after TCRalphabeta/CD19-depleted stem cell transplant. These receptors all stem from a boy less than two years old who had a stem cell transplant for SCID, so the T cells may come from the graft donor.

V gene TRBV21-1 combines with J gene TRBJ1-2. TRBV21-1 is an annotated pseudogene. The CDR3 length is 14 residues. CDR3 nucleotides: TGTGCCAGCAGCAACAAGGTTTCTCCCTATGGCTACACCTTC. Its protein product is CASSNKVSPYGYTF.

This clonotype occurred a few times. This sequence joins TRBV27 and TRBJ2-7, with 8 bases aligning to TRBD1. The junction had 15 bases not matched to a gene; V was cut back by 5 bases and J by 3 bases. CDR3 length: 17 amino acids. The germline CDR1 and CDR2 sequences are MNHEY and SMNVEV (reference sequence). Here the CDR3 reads CASSPRQGPNLHYEQYF. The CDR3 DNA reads TGTGCCAGCAGTCCAAGACAGGGGCCGAACCTTCACTACGAGCAGTACTTC.

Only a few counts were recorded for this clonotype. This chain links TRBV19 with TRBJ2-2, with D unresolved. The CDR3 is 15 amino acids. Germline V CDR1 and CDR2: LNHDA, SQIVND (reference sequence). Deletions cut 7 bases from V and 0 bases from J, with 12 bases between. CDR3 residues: CASTADRSNTGELFF. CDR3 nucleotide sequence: TGTGCCAGTACCGCGGACCGATCGAACACCGGGGAGCTGTTTTTT.

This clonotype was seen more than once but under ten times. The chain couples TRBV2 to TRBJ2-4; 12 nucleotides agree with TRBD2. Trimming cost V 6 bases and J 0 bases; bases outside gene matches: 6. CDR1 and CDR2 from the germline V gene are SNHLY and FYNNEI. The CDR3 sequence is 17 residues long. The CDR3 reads CASSPTSGGLAKNIQYF. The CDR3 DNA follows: TGTGCCAGCAGCCCTACTAGCGGGGGGCTAGCCAAAAACATTCAGTACTTC.

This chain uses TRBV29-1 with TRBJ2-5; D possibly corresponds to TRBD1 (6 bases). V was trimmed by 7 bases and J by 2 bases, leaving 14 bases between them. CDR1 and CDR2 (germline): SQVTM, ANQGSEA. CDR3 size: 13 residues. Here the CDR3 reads CSARRTAQETQYF. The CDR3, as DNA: TGCAGCGCTAGACGGACAGCGCAAGAGACCCAGTACTTC.

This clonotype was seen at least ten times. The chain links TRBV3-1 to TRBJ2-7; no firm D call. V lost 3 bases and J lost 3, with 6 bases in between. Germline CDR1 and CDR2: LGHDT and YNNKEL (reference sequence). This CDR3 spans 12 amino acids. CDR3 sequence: CASSQFSYEQYF. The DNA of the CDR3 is TGTGCCAGCAGCCAGTTCAGCTACGAGCAGTACTTC.

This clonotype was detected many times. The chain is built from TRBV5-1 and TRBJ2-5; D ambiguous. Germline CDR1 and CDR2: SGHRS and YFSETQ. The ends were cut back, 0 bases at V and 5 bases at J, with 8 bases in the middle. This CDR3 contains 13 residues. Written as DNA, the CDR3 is TGCGCCAGCAGCTTGGGCCTCCGGGAGACCCAGTACTTC. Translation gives CASSLGLRETQYF.

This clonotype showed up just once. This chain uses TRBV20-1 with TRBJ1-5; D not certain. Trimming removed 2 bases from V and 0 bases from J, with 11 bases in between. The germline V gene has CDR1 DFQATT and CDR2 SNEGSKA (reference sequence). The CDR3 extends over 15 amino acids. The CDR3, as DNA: TGCAGTGCTAGATGGGCGGGCAATAGCAATCAGCCCCAGCATTTT. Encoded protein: CSARWAGNSNQPQHF.

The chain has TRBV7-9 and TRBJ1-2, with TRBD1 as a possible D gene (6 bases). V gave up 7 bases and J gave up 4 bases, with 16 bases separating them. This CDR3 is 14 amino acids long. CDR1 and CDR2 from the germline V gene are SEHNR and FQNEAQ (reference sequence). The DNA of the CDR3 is TGTGCCAGCAACCCTATCAGGGGAGGCTATGGCTACACCTTC. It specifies CASNPIRGGYGYTF. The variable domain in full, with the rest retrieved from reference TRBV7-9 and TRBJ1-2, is DTGVSQNPRHKITKRGQNVTFRCDPISEHNRLYWYRQTLGQGPEFLTYFQNEAQLEKSRLLSDRFSAERPKGSFSTLEIQRTEQGDSAMYLCASNPIRGGYGYTFGSGTRLTVV.

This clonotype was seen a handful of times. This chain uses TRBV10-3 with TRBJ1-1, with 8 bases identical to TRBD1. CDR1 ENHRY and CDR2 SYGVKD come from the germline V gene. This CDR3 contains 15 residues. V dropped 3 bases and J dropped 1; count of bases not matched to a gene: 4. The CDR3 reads CAISDPTGENTEAFF. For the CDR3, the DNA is TGTGCCATCAGTGACCCGACAGGGGAGAACACTGAAGCTTTCTTT.

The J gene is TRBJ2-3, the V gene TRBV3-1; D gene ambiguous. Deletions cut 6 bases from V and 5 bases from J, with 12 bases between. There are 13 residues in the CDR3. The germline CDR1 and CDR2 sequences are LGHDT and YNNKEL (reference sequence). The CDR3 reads CASRPLSEDTQYF. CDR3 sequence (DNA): TGTGCCAGCAGGCCCCTATCTGAAGATACGCAGTATTTT.

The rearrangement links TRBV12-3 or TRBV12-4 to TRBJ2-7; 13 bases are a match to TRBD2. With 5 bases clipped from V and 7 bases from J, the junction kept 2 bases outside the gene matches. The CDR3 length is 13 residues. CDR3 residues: CASSGLAGDEQYF. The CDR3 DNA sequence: TGTGCCAGCAGTGGACTAGCGGGAGATGAGCAGTACTTC.

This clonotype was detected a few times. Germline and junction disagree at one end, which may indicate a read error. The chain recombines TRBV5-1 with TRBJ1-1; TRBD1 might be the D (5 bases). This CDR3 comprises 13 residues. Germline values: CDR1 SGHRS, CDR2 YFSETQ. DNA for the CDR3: TGCGTCAGCAGCTTTCAGGGTAGCACTGAAGCTTTCTTT. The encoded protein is CVSSFQGSTEAFF.

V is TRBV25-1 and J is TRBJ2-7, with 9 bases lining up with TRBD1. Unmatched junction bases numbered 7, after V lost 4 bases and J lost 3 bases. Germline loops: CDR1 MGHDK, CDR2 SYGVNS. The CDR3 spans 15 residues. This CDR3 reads CASSARTGVVYEQYF. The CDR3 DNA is TGTGCCAGCAGTGCACGGACAGGGGTCGTCTACGAGCAGTACTTC.

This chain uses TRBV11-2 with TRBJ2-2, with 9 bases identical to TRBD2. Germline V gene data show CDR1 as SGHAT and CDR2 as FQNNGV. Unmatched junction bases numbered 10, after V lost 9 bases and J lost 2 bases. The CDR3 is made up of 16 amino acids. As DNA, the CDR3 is TGTGCCAGGGGCCCCGGACTAGCGAGAAACACCGGGGAGCTGTTTTTT. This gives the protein CARGPGLARNTGELFF.

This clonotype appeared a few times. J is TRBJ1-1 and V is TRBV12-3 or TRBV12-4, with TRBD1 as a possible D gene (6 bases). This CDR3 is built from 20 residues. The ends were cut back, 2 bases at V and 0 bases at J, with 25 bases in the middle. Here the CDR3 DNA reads TGTGCCAGCAGTTTACGTTCGGGTATGGGGGGCTATCGATTGAACACTGAAGCTTTCTTT. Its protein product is CASSLRSGMGGYRLNTEAFF.

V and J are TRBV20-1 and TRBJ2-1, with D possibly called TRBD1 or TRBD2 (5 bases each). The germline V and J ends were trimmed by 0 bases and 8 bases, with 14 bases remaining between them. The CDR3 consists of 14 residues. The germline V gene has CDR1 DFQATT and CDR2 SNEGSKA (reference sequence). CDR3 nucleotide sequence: TGCAGTGCTAGAGATATGGTTCGGGGCGATGAGCAGTTCTTC. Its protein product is CSARDMVRGDEQFF.

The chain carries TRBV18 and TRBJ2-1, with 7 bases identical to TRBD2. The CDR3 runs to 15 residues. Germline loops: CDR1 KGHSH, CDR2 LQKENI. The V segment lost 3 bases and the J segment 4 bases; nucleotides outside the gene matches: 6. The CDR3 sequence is CASSPEAGVYNEQFF. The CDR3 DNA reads TGTGCCAGCTCACCTGAGGCGGGGGTATACAATGAGCAGTTCTTC.

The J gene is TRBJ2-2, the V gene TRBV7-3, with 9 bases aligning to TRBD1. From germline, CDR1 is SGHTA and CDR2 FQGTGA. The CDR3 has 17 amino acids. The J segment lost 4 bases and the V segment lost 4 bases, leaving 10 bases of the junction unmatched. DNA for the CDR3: TGTGCCAGCAGCTCCAGGACAGGGGTCGGTAGCACCGGGGAGCTGTTTTTT. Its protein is CASSSRTGVGSTGELFF. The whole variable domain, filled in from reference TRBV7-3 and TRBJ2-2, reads GAGVSQTPSNKVTEKGKYVELRCDPISGHTALYWYRQSLGQGPEFLIYFQGTGAADDSGLPNDRFFAVRPEGSVSTLKIQRTERGDSAVYLCASSSRTGVGSTGELFFGEGSRLTVL.

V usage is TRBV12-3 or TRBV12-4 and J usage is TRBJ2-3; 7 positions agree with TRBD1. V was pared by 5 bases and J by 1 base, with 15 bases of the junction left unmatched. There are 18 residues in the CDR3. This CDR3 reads CASSRYRGGWARTDTQYF. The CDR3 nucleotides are TGTGCCAGCAGTCGGTACAGGGGCGGATGGGCACGCACAGATACGCAGTATTTT.

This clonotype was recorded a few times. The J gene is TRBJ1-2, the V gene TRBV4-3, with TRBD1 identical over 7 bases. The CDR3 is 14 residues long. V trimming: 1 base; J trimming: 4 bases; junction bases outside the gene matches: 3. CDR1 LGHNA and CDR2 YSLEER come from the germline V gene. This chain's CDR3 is CASSQGGTAYGYTF. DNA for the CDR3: TGCGCCAGCAGCCAAGGAGGGACAGCCTATGGCTACACCTTC.

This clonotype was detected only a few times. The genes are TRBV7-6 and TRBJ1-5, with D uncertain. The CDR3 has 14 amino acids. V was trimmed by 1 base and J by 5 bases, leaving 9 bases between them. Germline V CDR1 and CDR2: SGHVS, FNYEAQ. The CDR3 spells CASSLVAGYQPQHF. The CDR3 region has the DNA TGTGCCAGCAGCTTAGTGGCGGGGTATCAGCCCCAGCATTTT. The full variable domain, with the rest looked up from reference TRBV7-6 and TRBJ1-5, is GAGVSQSPRYKVTKRGQDVALRCDPISGHVSLYWYRQALGQGPEFLTYFNYEAQQDKSGLPNDRFSAERPEGSISTLTIQRTEQRDSAMYRCASSLVAGYQPQHFGDGTRLSIL.

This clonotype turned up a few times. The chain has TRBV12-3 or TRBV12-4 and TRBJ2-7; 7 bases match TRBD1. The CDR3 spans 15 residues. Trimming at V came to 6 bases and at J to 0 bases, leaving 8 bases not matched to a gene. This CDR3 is CASSSTGQASYEQYF. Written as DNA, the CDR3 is TGTGCCAGCAGCTCGACAGGACAGGCCTCCTACGAGCAGTACTTC.

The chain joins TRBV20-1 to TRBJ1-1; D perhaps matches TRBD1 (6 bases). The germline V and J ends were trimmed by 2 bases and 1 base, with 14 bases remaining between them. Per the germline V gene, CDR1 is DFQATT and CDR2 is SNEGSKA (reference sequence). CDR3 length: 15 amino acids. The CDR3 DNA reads TGCAGTGCTAGACCGCCTCAGGGGAGGAACACTGAAGCTTTCTTT. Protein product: CSARPPQGRNTEAFF.